A single sample is the source of the 27 T cell receptor beta chains below, sequenced in a study of blood T cell repertoires in COVID-19. Clones were sequenced by immunoSEQ multiplex PCR, and TCRdb holds only the in-frame ones, with some missing. The profile shows roughly 99,000 clones, around 79% of them singletons. Sequencing was carried out using peripheral blood. The receptor set was obtained from a woman of 80 years or more with active or convalescent COVID-19.

Worth noting for this clone: The junction shows a germline mismatch at one end, possibly a read error. The chain links TRBV5-1 to TRBJ1-1, with 7 positions matching TRBD1. From germline, CDR1 is SGHRS and CDR2 YFSETQ. The CDR3 has 15 residues. CDR3 sequence (DNA): TGCGTCAGCAGTTTCCTGACAGGGAGTGACACTGAAGCTTTCTTT. This codes for CVSSFLTGSDTEAFF.

This clone was seen only once. The chain joins TRBV30 to TRBJ2-3; 11 nucleotides line up with TRBD1. J lost 2 bases, V lost 2 bases, and 6 bases had no gene match. CDR3 length equals 16 residues. Germline values: CDR1 GTSNPN, CDR2 SVGIG (reference sequence). The CDR3 here is CAWSRGQGVPTDTQYF. DNA for the CDR3: TGTGCCTGGAGTAGGGGACAGGGGGTACCCACAGATACGCAGTATTTT. The complete variable domain, with remaining parts taken from reference TRBV30 and TRBJ2-3, reads SQTIHQWPATLVQPVGSPLSLECTVEGTSNPNLYWYRQAAGRGLQLLFYSVGIGQISSEVPQNLSASRPQDRQFILSSKKLLLSDSGFYLCAWSRGQGVPTDTQYFGPGTRLTVL.

There are a few counts of this clone. The J gene is TRBJ2-5, the V gene TRBV7-9; D is perhaps TRBD2 (5 bases). The CDR3 consists of 14 residues. V lost 5 bases to trimming and J lost 0 bases, with 10 bases between them. Germline CDR1 is SEHNR and CDR2 is FQNEAQ (reference sequence). The CDR3 nucleotides read TGTGCCAGCAGCCAAACGCGGGACCAAGAGACCCAGTACTTC. Its protein product is CASSQTRDQETQYF.

This chain connects TRBV5-1 to TRBJ2-7, with 10 nucleotides matching TRBD1. The J segment lost 6 bases and the V segment lost 4 bases, leaving 10 bases of the junction unmatched. Germline V gene sequence: CDR1 SGHRS, CDR2 YFSETQ. This CDR3 has 15 amino acids. The CDR3 region is CASSPPGQGSREQYF. CDR3 nucleotides: TGCGCCAGCAGCCCTCCGGGACAGGGGTCCCGCGAGCAGTACTTC.

The chain recombines TRBV19 with TRBJ2-5; TRBD2 agrees at 11 bases. In germline, CDR1 is LNHDA, CDR2 SQIVND (reference sequence). V lost 2 bases and J lost 1; bases outside the gene matches: 3. The CDR3 is made up of 16 amino acids. The CDR3 reads CASSILAGGLQETQYF. The CDR3 region has the DNA TGTGCCAGTAGTATACTAGCGGGAGGCCTCCAAGAGACCCAGTACTTC.

The CDR3 DNA is TGTGCCAGTAGTATATACACCACCACCGGGGAGCTGTTTTTT. This gives the protein CASSIYTTTGELFF. This chain joins TRBV19 and TRBJ2-2, with no clear D. This CDR3 is built from 14 residues. The V end lost 2 bases, the J end lost 4 bases, and 8 bases lay between the germline ends. Germline V CDR1 and CDR2: LNHDA, SQIVND (reference sequence).

In this sample, this clone turned up a few times. The rearrangement uses TRBV2 and TRBJ2-1; 15 bases are a match to TRBD2. The trim removed 4 bases at V and 6 bases at J, leaving 1 base unmatched. From germline, CDR1 is SNHLY and CDR2 FYNNEI. The CDR3 contains 15 residues. CDR3 DNA sequence: TGTGCCAGCAGTGGGGGACTAGCGGGAGGCAATGAGCAGTTCTTC. Protein: CASSGGLAGGNEQFF.

The chain links TRBV5-1 to TRBJ2-3; D is perhaps TRBD1 (6 bases). The CDR3 loop spans 15 amino acids. The germline V gene encodes CDR1 SGHRS and CDR2 YFSETQ. The ends were cut back, 4 bases at V and 0 bases at J, with 12 bases in the middle. CDR3 DNA: TGCGCCAGCAGCCAAGACAGGCCTAGCACAGATACGCAGTATTTT. Amino acid sequence: CASSQDRPSTDTQYF.

The chain uses TRBV18 and TRBJ1-1, with 11 bases identical to TRBD1. The CDR3 runs 16 residues. Looked up from germline, CDR1 is KGHSH and CDR2 is LQKENI. Trimming at V came to 2 bases and at J to 0 bases, leaving 2 bases not matched to a gene. CDR3 loop: CASSPGQGALNTEAFF. DNA of the CDR3: TGTGCCAGCTCACCAGGACAGGGGGCCTTGAACACTGAAGCTTTCTTT.

The chain employs TRBV7-9 and TRBJ2-1; possible D gene TRBD2, 6 bases. V lost 4 bases and J 5 bases, leaving 12 bases between the germline ends. CDR1 SEHNR and CDR2 FQNEAQ come from the germline V gene (reference sequence). CDR3 size: 14 residues. CDR3 protein: CASSSDRGNNEQFF. The CDR3 nucleotides read TGTGCCAGCAGCTCCGACCGGGGGAACAATGAGCAGTTCTTC.

About this clone: A read error may account for a junction end that differs from germline. CDR3 amino acids: CASSALISGGGTGELFF. CDR3 in DNA: TGTGCCAGCAGCGCATTGATTTCCGGCGGGGGCACCGGGGAGCTGTTTTTT. The chain couples TRBV5-1 to TRBJ2-2; 7 nucleotides align to TRBD2. CDR3 length: 17 amino acids. Per germline, CDR1 SGHRS and CDR2 YFSETQ. The entire variable domain, with the rest obtained from reference TRBV5-1 and TRBJ2-2, is as follows: KAGVTQTPRYLIKTRGQQVTLSCSPISGHRSVSWYQQTPGQGLQFLFEYFSETQRNKGNFPGRFSGRQFSNSRSEMNVSTLELGDSALYLCASSALISGGGTGELFFGEGSRLTVL.

This clone occurred once. The gene calls are TRBV7-2 and TRBJ2-1, with no clear D. Trimming stripped 1 base from V and 7 bases from J, with 14 bases between. This CDR3 comprises 15 residues. Germline values: CDR1 SGHTA, CDR2 FQGNSA. This CDR3 is CASSLDSSRVNEQFF. CDR3 sequence (DNA): TGTGCCAGCAGCTTAGACTCAAGCCGGGTAAATGAGCAGTTCTTC.

The chain uses TRBV10-3 and TRBJ2-1; 13 nucleotides line up with TRBD2. V shed 11 bases, J shed 11 bases, and the junction held 9 bases outside the gene matches. CDR1 and CDR2 from the germline V gene are ENHRY and SYGVKD. CDR3 length: 13 residues. CDR3 in amino acids: CASQGTSGIQQFF. CDR3 coding DNA: TGTGCCTCCCAGGGGACTAGCGGGATTCAGCAGTTCTTC.

Only a few counts were recorded for this clone. The chain is built from TRBV6-5 and TRBJ1-5; 7 bases are a match to TRBD1. Trimming at V came to 2 bases and at J to 7 bases, leaving 5 bases not matched to a gene. The germline CDR1 and CDR2 sequences are MNHEY and SVGAGI. This CDR3 is 14 amino acids long. CDR3: CASSYATGVQPQHF. Here the CDR3 DNA reads TGTGCCAGCAGTTACGCAACAGGGGTCCAGCCCCAGCATTTT.

The chain links TRBV2 to TRBJ2-2; 8 bases line up with TRBD1. The CDR3 is 15 residues long. Germline V CDR1 and CDR2: SNHLY, FYNNEI. Trimming took 7 bases from V and 1 from J; bases not matched to a gene: 5. CDR3 nucleotides: TGTGCCAGCATATCCGGGACAGGGAACACCGGGGAGCTGTTTTTT. The encoded protein is CASISGTGNTGELFF.

The genes are TRBV27 and TRBJ2-5; D gene unclear. The germline CDR1 and CDR2 sequences are MNHEY and SMNVEV (reference sequence). The CDR3 covers 13 residues. V was trimmed by 4 bases and J by 1 base, leaving 7 bases between them. CDR3 bases: TGTGCCAGCAGTTCTCCCTTCCAAGAGACCCAGTACTTC. This gives the protein CASSSPFQETQYF.

This chain links TRBV6-1 with TRBJ1-5, with D tentatively TRBD1 (6 bases). CDR3 length: 16 residues. The V gene lost 4 bases and the J gene lost 5 bases, with 18 bases spanning the gap. From germline, CDR1 is MNHNS and CDR2 SASEGT. The CDR3 loop is CASSGGNPEGDQPQHF. The CDR3 coding sequence is TGTGCCAGCAGTGGCGGAAATCCCGAGGGGGATCAGCCCCAGCATTTT.

The chain combines TRBV10-3 with TRBJ1-4; unclear D gene. The CDR3 contains 15 residues. Per germline, CDR1 ENHRY and CDR2 SYGVKD. Trimming shortened V by 8 bases and J by 0 bases, and 13 bases separated the two germline ends. The CDR3 loop reads CAISPGGTTNEKLFF. The CDR3 nucleotides are TGTGCCATCTCCCCGGGCGGGACAACTAATGAAAAACTGTTTTTT.

CDR3 sequence reads: CASSIGLPGDEQYF. As DNA, the CDR3 is TGTGCCAGTAGTATAGGACTGCCCGGGGACGAGCAGTACTTC. The rearrangement links TRBV19 to TRBJ2-7; the D gene is possibly TRBD2 (5 bases). The CDR3 has 14 residues. CDR1 and CDR2 from the germline V gene are LNHDA and SQIVND (reference sequence). V shed 1 base and J shed 5 bases, with 12 bases lying between them.

Concerning this clone: The junction differs from germline at one of its ends, possibly a read error. The chain is built from TRBV5-1 and TRBJ2-1, with 10 bases that match TRBD2. The germline V gene encodes CDR1 SGHRS and CDR2 YFSETQ. This CDR3 contains 15 residues. The CDR3 is CASSLMLAGEEIKFF. CDR3 in DNA: TGTGCCAGCAGCTTAATGCTAGCGGGAGAGGAAATCAAGTTCTTC.

This clone appeared a few times. The chain uses TRBV3-1 (or the pseudogene TRBV3-2) and TRBJ1-5; no reliable D call. The length of the CDR3 is 13 residues. CDR1 LGHDT and CDR2 YNNKEL come from the germline V gene (reference sequence). V dropped 2 bases and J dropped 4 bases, with 6 bases sitting between them. CDR3 bases: TGTGCCAGCAGCCAATTTATAAATCAGCCCCAGCATTTT. Translation: CASSQFINQPQHF.

The J gene is TRBJ1-2, the V gene TRBV6-5, with a weak D call TRBD1 (6 bases). The CDR3 loop spans 14 amino acids. Germline CDR1 and CDR2: MNHEY and SVGAGI. The germline V and J ends were trimmed by 7 bases and 7 bases, with 19 bases remaining between them. The CDR3 bases are TGTGCCAGCACACGAACCGGGACATCACTTGGCTACACCTTC. Translation gives CASTRTGTSLGYTF.

This sequence joins TRBV10-3 and TRBJ2-7; no clear D gene. V was clipped by 10 bases and J by 6 bases, with 13 bases between them. Germline V gene data show CDR1 as ENHRY and CDR2 as SYGVKD. The length of the CDR3 is 11 residues. Here the CDR3 DNA reads TGTGCCACCCTAGGCATTTCCGAGCAGTACTTC. This gives the protein CATLGISEQYF.

The chain employs TRBV27 and TRBJ1-1; 7 positions match TRBD1. Germline CDR1 MNHEY, CDR2 SMNVEV (reference sequence). The CDR3 extends over 15 amino acids. V shed 7 bases and J 3 bases; nucleotides not matched to a gene: 11. The CDR3 coding sequence is TGTGCCAGCACCTCACTGACAGGGTCGCACACTGAAGCTTTCTTT. Encoded protein: CASTSLTGSHTEAFF.

This clone was counted between two and nine times. V and J are TRBV28 and TRBJ2-6; D gene uncertain. Trimming took off 3 bases at V and 1 base at J, with 4 bases between the two ends. The CDR3 length is 14 residues. Germline loops: CDR1 MDHEN, CDR2 SYDVKM. CDR3 DNA sequence: TGTGCCAGCAGTTTTTCATCTGGGGCCAACGTCCTGACTTTC. It codes for CASSFSSGANVLTF.

This rearrangement joins TRBV2 to TRBJ2-5, with 8 bases that match TRBD1. The germline V gene encodes CDR1 SNHLY and CDR2 FYNNEI. V gave up 6 bases and J gave up 0 bases; unmatched junction bases: 3. The CDR3 runs to 14 residues. CDR3: CASRGDRYQETQYF. CDR3 coding DNA: TGTGCCAGCAGGGGGGACAGGTACCAAGAGACCCAGTACTTC.

The rearrangement links TRBV10-3 to TRBJ2-1; 8 nucleotides align to TRBD1. The CDR3 contains 16 residues. With 3 bases clipped from V and 7 bases from J, the junction kept 11 bases outside the gene matches. CDR1 and CDR2 from the germline V gene are ENHRY and SYGVKD. The CDR3 here is CAISDWSGGARNEQFF. CDR3 in DNA: TGTGCCATCAGTGACTGGTCAGGGGGCGCGCGGAATGAGCAGTTCTTC.